The 16 T cell receptor beta chains presented below share a single source sample, sequenced in a study of metastatic and nonmetastatic thyroid tumors. TCRdb used MiXCR to call clones anew from the PCR reads. The sample yields some 38,000 clones, around a fifth seen once. Thyroid surgery had not been preceded by any treatment in any patient. The sequenced sample consisted of blood. The receptors originated from a female donor with papillary thyroid cancer or a benign thyroid nodule (not recorded which). Some clones in this sample may be carry-over from other donors' samples.

The chain recombines TRBV6-1 with TRBJ2-3, with TRBD1 matching over 8 bases. V gave up 5 bases and J gave up 1 base; unmatched junction bases: 8. Germline V gene data show CDR1 as MNHNS and CDR2 as SASEGT. CDR3 length: 16 amino acids. This CDR3 is CASSKGQGIGTDTQYF. CDR3 coding DNA: TGTGCCAGCAGTAAAGGACAGGGAATAGGCACAGATACGCAGTATTTT.

This clone was counted a few times. The chain uses TRBV11-2 and TRBJ1-1; D gene uncertain. The CDR3 spans 13 residues. Germline V gene lookup returns CDR1 SGHAT and CDR2 FQNNGV. V lost 3 bases to trimming and J lost 1 base, with 6 bases between them. The CDR3 DNA sequence: TGTGCCAGCAGCTTGGGAGCGAACACTGAAGCTTTCTTT. Its protein product is CASSLGANTEAFF.

The sample holds many counts of this clone. V is TRBV6-1 and J is TRBJ1-1; no clear D gene. The CDR3 extends over 14 amino acids. The ends were cut back, 6 bases at V and 3 bases at J, with 14 bases in the middle. Germline CDR1 reads MNHNS; CDR2 reads SASEGT. The CDR3 region has the DNA TGTGCCAGCAGAAAGGGCCTTTGGGACACTGAAGCTTTCTTT. Encoded protein: CASRKGLWDTEAFF.

This chain connects TRBV6-2 or TRBV6-3 to TRBJ2-7, with 9 nucleotides matching TRBD1. Germline assignment: CDR1 MNHEY and CDR2 SVGEGT. With V trimmed by 5 bases and J by 6 bases, 5 bases remained unmatched. This CDR3 is built from 13 residues. The CDR3 reads CASSTGTGSEQYF. The CDR3, as DNA: TGTGCCAGCAGTACCGGGACAGGGTCCGAGCAGTACTTC.

This rearrangement joins TRBV10-2 to TRBJ2-7; D possibly matches TRBD1 or TRBD2 (5 bases each). This CDR3 comprises 19 residues. Trimming cost V 2 bases and J 0 bases, with 23 bases left between them. Germline CDR1 reads WSHSY; CDR2 reads SAAADI. The CDR3 protein is CASSEPAGGAPPCSYEQYF. The CDR3 nucleotides are TGCGCCAGCAGTGAGCCCGCTGGGGGTGCACCTCCGTGCTCCTACGAGCAGTACTTC.

This clone showed up many times. The V and J genes are TRBV5-1 and TRBJ2-3, with 8 nucleotides matching TRBD2. V dropped 3 bases and J dropped 5; count of bases not matched to a gene: 11. CDR3 size: 16 residues. Germline V gives CDR1 SGHRS, CDR2 YFSETQ. CDR3 DNA: TGCGCCAGCAGCTACGGACTAGCAAACCGGGGAGATACGCAGTATTTT. Translating gives CASSYGLANRGDTQYF.

This clone was seen many times. The chain links TRBV12-3 or TRBV12-4 to TRBJ2-6; no clear D. V was shortened by 6 bases and J by 0 bases, with 6 bases between the two germline ends. The CDR3 runs 14 residues. Written as DNA, the CDR3 is TGTGCCAGCAGCCCGAGCTCTGGGGCCAACGTCCTGACTTTC. Translation: CASSPSSGANVLTF.

This clone was counted ten times or more. The chain is built from TRBV4-2 and TRBJ2-2; D could derive from TRBD1 or TRBD2 (5 bases each). The CDR3 has 13 amino acids. Per germline, CDR1 LGHNA and CDR2 YNFKEQ. V lost 4 bases, J lost 9 bases, and 12 bases lay in between. The CDR3 spells CASSLRDGRELFF. The CDR3 DNA sequence: TGTGCCAGCAGCCTCCGGGACGGCCGGGAGCTGTTTTTT.

This clone was observed many times. This chain joins TRBV11-2 and TRBJ1-3; no clear D. This CDR3 has 17 residues. Germline assignment: CDR1 SGHAT and CDR2 FQNNGV. Trimming shortened V by 4 bases and J by 0 bases, and 16 bases separated the two germline ends. The CDR3 DNA is TGTGCCAGCAGCTCGACCCCGGCGGGCTACTCTGGAAACACCATATATTTT. It yields the protein CASSSTPAGYSGNTIYF.

The chain is built from TRBV6-1 and TRBJ1-6; D unresolved. CDR3 length: 13 residues. V was clipped by 8 bases and J by 7 bases, with 12 bases between them. The germline CDR1 and CDR2 sequences are MNHNS and SASEGT. The CDR3 bases are TGTGCCAGCGCATTAGATTGGAATTCACCCCTCCACTTT. Translated, it gives CASALDWNSPLHF.

As concerns this clone: Given a much more abundant clone one base away, this may be a read error. The chain combines TRBV29-1 with TRBJ2-3; TRBD1 is a possible D gene (6 bases). The CDR3 is 13 residues long. Germline V gene lookup returns CDR1 SQVTM and CDR2 ANQGSEA. V was clipped by 8 bases and J by 2 bases, with 14 bases between them. In nucleotides, the CDR3 is TGCAGCTGTTGGGACATGATCACAGATACGCAGTATTTT. Encoded protein: CSCWDMITDTQYF.

The V and J genes are TRBV20-1 and TRBJ2-1; D may be TRBD2 (6 bases). CDR1 DFQATT and CDR2 SNEGSKA come from the germline V gene (reference sequence). Trimming removed 0 bases from V and 4 bases from J, with 16 bases in between. The CDR3 runs 16 residues. CDR3 DNA: TGCAGTGCTAGAGATGTCCGCCTAGCGACGTACAATGAGCAGTTCTTC. It codes for CSARDVRLATYNEQFF.

Ten or more counts support this clone. In DNA form, the CDR3 reads TGTGCCAGCTCACCAACATACCGTACAGGGTCCGGAAACACCATATATTTT. It translates to CASSPTYRTGSGNTIYF. The chain combines TRBV18 with TRBJ1-3, with D possibly TRBD1 on 6 matching bases. This CDR3 has 17 amino acids. Germline V gene data show CDR1 as KGHSH and CDR2 as LQKENI. V was cut by 2 bases and J by 4 bases, with 18 bases left in between. Full variable domain (missing parts from reference TRBV18 and TRBJ1-3): NAGVMQNPRHLVRRRGQEARLRCSPMKGHSHVYWYRQLPEEGLKFMVYLQKENIIDESGMPKERFSAEFPKEGPSILRIQQVVRGDSAAYFCASSPTYRTGSGNTIYFGEGSWLTVV.

Notes on this clone: The sample holds other DNA sequences that translate to the same CDR3. The chain is built from TRBV6-2 or TRBV6-3 and TRBJ2-2; TRBD2 matches at 13 bases. From germline, CDR1 is MNHEY and CDR2 SVGEGT. V was clipped by 6 bases and J by 15 bases; unmatched bases: 16. The CDR3 totals 16 residues. The CDR3 is CASSPGLAGFTGELFF. CDR3 sequence (DNA): TGTGCCAGCAGCCCGGGACTAGCGGGGTTCACCGGTGAGTTGTTTTTT.

Within the sample, this clone is medium-sized. The gene calls are TRBV7-9 and TRBJ2-1; possible D gene TRBD1, 5 bases. The CDR3 covers 13 residues. Between the trimmed V and J ends, which lost 0 bases and 7 bases, there was a span of 7 bases. Looked up from germline, CDR1 is SEHNR and CDR2 is FQNEAQ (reference sequence). This CDR3 is CASSLARDNEQFF. The CDR3 bases are TGTGCCAGCAGCTTAGCCAGGGATAATGAGCAGTTCTTC.

This clone has a count of ten or more. The CDR3 sequence is CASSPTGGEKLFF. Here the CDR3 DNA reads TGTGCCAGCAGCCCGACGGGGGGTGAAAAACTGTTTTTT. The V gene is TRBV28, the J gene TRBJ1-4; perhaps TRBD1 as D (5 bases). This CDR3 contains 13 residues. The V gene's germline CDR1 is MDHEN and CDR2 SYDVKM. The V and J ends lost 6 bases and 7 bases respectively, with 12 bases between them.